These T cell receptor beta chains were read from a single sample in a study of identical twins. TCRdb recomputed calls from the 5' RACE reads with MiXCR, one row per CDR3 protein. The profile shows 1.5 million to 2 million distinct CDR3 sequences, about 31% of them singletons. Sequenced: cord blood. The receptors originated from a newborn girl in good health. The CDR3 runs from the conserved cysteine through the conserved F or W. The order of the fields is clone size, J gene, D gene, V gene, CDR3 DNA, CDR3 protein. The D gene is left open where the match is weak. Expanded clones get a size class; other rows say once, few or many, or leave the size out.

abundance: NA; j_gene: TRBJ2-1; d_gene: TRBD2; v_gene: TRBV9; CDR3nt: TGTGCCAGCAGCGAGCGGGACGTGCCCTACAATGAGCAGTTCTTC; CDR3aa: CASSERDVPYNEQFF
abundance: NA; j_gene: TRBJ2-3; d_gene: NA; v_gene: TRBV7-2; CDR3nt: TGTGCCAGCAGCTTAGGACCCCCGCGGGTAACAGATACGCAGTATTTT; CDR3aa: CASSLGPPRVTDTQYF
abundance: few; j_gene: TRBJ2-3; d_gene: NA; v_gene: TRBV20-1; CDR3nt: TGCAGTGCTAGAGATCTCACAAACACAGATACGCAGTATTTT; CDR3aa: CSARDLTNTDTQYF
abundance: NA; j_gene: TRBJ2-4; d_gene: TRBD1; v_gene: TRBV20-1; CDR3nt: TGCAGTGCCCGGACAGGGAGGGCCAAAAACATTCAGTACTTC; CDR3aa: CSARTGRAKNIQYF
abundance: many; j_gene: TRBJ2-3; d_gene: TRBD2; v_gene: TRBV4-2; CDR3nt: TGTGCCAGCAGCCAAGGACTAGCGGGGAGCACAGATACGCAGTATTTT; CDR3aa: CASSQGLAGSTDTQYF
abundance: NA; j_gene: TRBJ2-2; d_gene: NA; v_gene: TRBV7-9; CDR3nt: TGTGCCAGCAGCCCTAAAGGTACCGGCGGGGAGCTGTTTTTT; CDR3aa: CASSPKGTGGELFF
abundance: NA; j_gene: TRBJ2-4; d_gene: TRBD1; v_gene: TRBV14; CDR3nt: TGTGCCAGCAGCCAAGTCGGGACAGGGATAGTCAAAAACATTCAGTACTTC; CDR3aa: CASSQVGTGIVKNIQYF
abundance: few; j_gene: TRBJ2-2; d_gene: NA; v_gene: TRBV10-3; CDR3nt: TGTGCCATCAGTGCTACAGGGAACACCGGGGAGCTGTTTTTT; CDR3aa: CAISATGNTGELFF
abundance: NA; j_gene: TRBJ1-2; d_gene: NA; v_gene: TRBV27; CDR3nt: TGTGCCAGCAGTTTATCGAAGCCCCTGAGGGGAGGTATCTATGGCTACACCTTC; CDR3aa: CASSLSKPLRGGIYGYTF
abundance: few; j_gene: TRBJ1-6; d_gene: NA; v_gene: TRBV10-3; CDR3nt: TGTGCCATCAGTGGGATCGGGGGGGCCGATTCACCCCTCCACTTT; CDR3aa: CAISGIGGADSPLHF
abundance: NA; j_gene: TRBJ2-2; d_gene: TRBD1; v_gene: TRBV28; CDR3nt: TGTGCCAGCAGAATATCGGGACAGGGAAGATCCGGGGAGCTGTTTTTT; CDR3aa: CASRISGQGRSGELFF
abundance: few; j_gene: TRBJ1-3; d_gene: TRBD1; v_gene: TRBV11-2; CDR3nt: TGTGCCAGCAGCTTAGTCACAGGGGTCGGAAACACCATATATTTT; CDR3aa: CASSLVTGVGNTIYF
abundance: NA; j_gene: TRBJ2-1; d_gene: NA; v_gene: TRBV25-1; CDR3nt: TGTGCCAGCAGTGAATGGAGGGGGGACAATGAGCAGTTCTTC; CDR3aa: CASSEWRGDNEQFF
abundance: few; j_gene: TRBJ2-7; d_gene: NA; v_gene: TRBV27; CDR3nt: TGTGCCAGCAGCCCCGGGGTACCTTCCTACGAGCAGTACTTC; CDR3aa: CASSPGVPSYEQYF
abundance: few; j_gene: TRBJ2-5; d_gene: TRBD2; v_gene: TRBV27; CDR3nt: TGTGCCAGCAGTTCCGGACTAGCGGTCCAAGAGACCCAGTACTTC; CDR3aa: CASSSGLAVQETQYF
abundance: NA; j_gene: TRBJ2-2; d_gene: NA; v_gene: TRBV15; CDR3nt: TGTGCCGCCAGCAGAGATGTCGGGGAGGCGAACACCGGGGAGCTGTTTTTT; CDR3aa: CAASRDVGEANTGELFF
abundance: few; j_gene: TRBJ2-3; d_gene: NA; v_gene: TRBV5-1; CDR3nt: TGCGCCAGCAGCTTGGCCCTCAGGACTGGATACACAGATACGCAGTATTTT; CDR3aa: CASSLALRTGYTDTQYF
abundance: few; j_gene: TRBJ2-7; d_gene: NA; v_gene: TRBV2; CDR3nt: TGTGCCAGCAGTGAATTCACCCAGGTTCTCTACGAGCAGTACTTC; CDR3aa: CASSEFTQVLYEQYF
abundance: few; j_gene: TRBJ1-1; d_gene: NA; v_gene: TRBV4-1; CDR3nt: TGCGCCAGCAGCCAACATGCCGTGACCGCGAACACTGAAGCTTTCTTT; CDR3aa: CASSQHAVTANTEAFF
abundance: NA; j_gene: TRBJ1-5; d_gene: TRBD1; v_gene: TRBV28; CDR3nt: TGTGCCAGCAACAGGGACAGCCGTCAATGGCCCCAGCATTTT; CDR3aa: CASNRDSRQWPQHF
abundance: NA; j_gene: TRBJ2-7; d_gene: NA; v_gene: TRBV20-1; CDR3nt: TGCAGTCCTGGAGGGGGCCCCTACGAGCAGTACTTC; CDR3aa: CSPGGGPYEQYF
abundance: few; j_gene: TRBJ1-1; d_gene: TRBD1; v_gene: TRBV5-1; CDR3nt: TGCGCCAGCAGCATCCGACAGGGAATCAACACTGAAGCTTTCTTT; CDR3aa: CASSIRQGINTEAFF
abundance: NA; j_gene: TRBJ2-3; d_gene: NA; v_gene: TRBV12-3/TRBV12-4; CDR3nt: TGTGCCAGCAGACTCCTAGCCCTTTCCACAGATACGCAGTATTTT; CDR3aa: CASRLLALSTDTQYF
abundance: NA; j_gene: TRBJ1-1; d_gene: NA; v_gene: TRBV14; CDR3nt: TGTGCCAGCAGCCCGATACGACAGATGGAAGGCACTGAAGCTTTCTTT; CDR3aa: CASSPIRQMEGTEAFF
abundance: few; j_gene: TRBJ2-1; d_gene: TRBD2; v_gene: TRBV5-6; CDR3nt: TGTGCCAGCGGGACTAGCGGGAGAGTAGGGTACAATGAGCAGTTCTTC; CDR3aa: CASGTSGRVGYNEQFF
abundance: NA; j_gene: TRBJ2-7; d_gene: TRBD1; v_gene: TRBV10-3; CDR3nt: TGTGCCATCAGGCGAACAGGGGGCCTTTACTACGAGCAGTACTTC; CDR3aa: CAIRRTGGLYYEQYF
abundance: few; j_gene: TRBJ2-5; d_gene: TRBD1; v_gene: TRBV12-3/TRBV12-4; CDR3nt: TGTGCCAGCGGCACAGGGGCGAGGGAGCAGTACTTC; CDR3aa: CASGTGAREQYF
abundance: NA; j_gene: TRBJ2-5; d_gene: TRBD1; v_gene: TRBV2; CDR3nt: TGTGCCAGCAGTACCCGGACAGGGGGTGAGACCCAGTACTTC; CDR3aa: CASSTRTGGETQYF
abundance: few; j_gene: TRBJ1-2; d_gene: TRBD1; v_gene: TRBV27; CDR3nt: TGTGCCAGCAGTCAGGGGGCAGCATATGGCTACACCTTC; CDR3aa: CASSQGAAYGYTF
abundance: NA; j_gene: TRBJ2-7; d_gene: NA; v_gene: TRBV13; CDR3nt: TGTGCCAGCAGCTTGCAGGGGCTAGCCTCCTACAATGAGCAGTACTTC; CDR3aa: CASSLQGLASYNEQYF
abundance: few; j_gene: TRBJ1-2; d_gene: NA; v_gene: TRBV20-1; CDR3nt: TGCAGTGCTAGAGGGAGTGATGGCTACACCTTC; CDR3aa: CSARGSDGYTF
abundance: few; j_gene: TRBJ1-2; d_gene: NA; v_gene: TRBV28; CDR3nt: TGTGCCAGCAGTTCCGGGGCCTATGGCTACACCTTC; CDR3aa: CASSSGAYGYTF
abundance: once; j_gene: TRBJ2-7; d_gene: TRBD2; v_gene: TRBV20-1; CDR3nt: TGCAGTGCCCGCGGACTAGCGGGGCCCTACTCCTACAATGAGCAGTACTTC; CDR3aa: CSARGLAGPYSYNEQYF
abundance: NA; j_gene: TRBJ1-3; d_gene: NA; v_gene: TRBV6-1; CDR3nt: TGTGCCAGCAGGAATGGGGGAAACACCATATATTTT; CDR3aa: CASRNGGNTIYF
abundance: NA; j_gene: TRBJ2-7; d_gene: NA; v_gene: TRBV7-8; CDR3nt: TGTGCCAGCAGCTTAGGCGCGGGACACCTCTACGAGCAGTACTTC; CDR3aa: CASSLGAGHLYEQYF
abundance: NA; j_gene: TRBJ2-7; d_gene: TRBD2; v_gene: TRBV6-5; CDR3nt: TGTGCCAGCAGTTACGGATCGGGACTAGCGGCCCCCTACGAGCAGTACTTC; CDR3aa: CASSYGSGLAAPYEQYF
abundance: NA; j_gene: TRBJ1-1; d_gene: NA; v_gene: TRBV20-1; CDR3nt: TGCAGTGCTAGGGGCAGCTTGAACACTGAAGCTTTCTTT; CDR3aa: CSARGSLNTEAFF
abundance: few; j_gene: TRBJ1-2; d_gene: NA; v_gene: TRBV27; CDR3nt: TGTGCCAGCAGGCGTTGGACGGACGATCCTAATTATGGCTACACCTTC; CDR3aa: CASRRWTDDPNYGYTF
abundance: many; j_gene: TRBJ1-2; d_gene: TRBD1; v_gene: TRBV4-2; CDR3nt: TGTGCCAGCAGCCCCGACAGGGGGCGAGTCTATGGCTACACCTTC; CDR3aa: CASSPDRGRVYGYTF